Listed here are 17 T cell receptor beta chains from one sample, sequenced in a study of cytomegalovirus exposure and HLA in healthy donors. PCR amplification relied on 60 Vbeta primers (plus 13 Jbeta primers). Profiling relied on immunoSEQ multiplex PCR, and the TCRdb table lists in-frame clones only, not all of them. The data contain around 130,000 clones, about 80% of them seen just once; the ten biggest clones take up around 3%. The sequenced sample consisted of PBMCs. These receptors all stem from a boy between 2 and 10 years old in good health and CMV-seronegative.

The chain joins TRBV6-5 to TRBJ2-3; D possibly corresponds to TRBD2 (6 bases). The CDR3 loop spans 13 amino acids. V was clipped by 6 bases and J by 3 bases, with 10 bases between them. The germline gives CDR1 MNHEY, CDR2 SVGAGI. For the CDR3, the DNA is TGTGCCAGCAGCAGGACTATAACAGATACGCAGTATTTT. Its protein product is CASSRTITDTQYF.

The V call is TRBV5-1, the J call TRBJ2-1, with D possibly matching TRBD2 (6 bases). This CDR3 contains 16 residues. Germline V lookup: CDR1 SGHRS, CDR2 YFSETQ. Trimming removed 0 bases from V and 3 bases from J, with 13 bases in between. The DNA of the CDR3 is TGCGCCAGCAGCTTGGGGGGGGACGGCTACTACAATGAGCAGTTCTTC. It specifies CASSLGGDGYYNEQFF.

For the CDR3, the DNA is TGTGCCTCTCAGGACAGGGAGGGAACGGCGGGCAATGAGCAGTTCTTC. Translated: CASQDREGTAGNEQFF. The chain has TRBV10-3 and TRBJ2-1; tentatively, D is TRBD1 (8 bases). Germline V CDR1 and CDR2: ENHRY, SYGVKD. CDR3 length: 16 amino acids. Trimming cost V 11 bases and J 6 bases, with 26 bases left between them.

The chain joins TRBV4-1 to TRBJ1-5, with D maybe TRBD1 (6 bases). Looked up from germline, CDR1 is MGHRA and CDR2 is YSYEKL. V lost 5 bases, J lost 3 bases, and 11 bases lay in between. This CDR3 is 14 amino acids long. The CDR3, as DNA: TGCGCCAGCAGCAAGGACAGCTTCAATCAGCCCCAGCATTTT. It translates to CASSKDSFNQPQHF.

The rearrangement joins TRBV5-1 to TRBJ1-2; 8 nucleotides match TRBD1. With V trimmed by 0 bases and J by 4 bases, 5 bases remained unmatched. Germline loops: CDR1 SGHRS, CDR2 YFSETQ. The CDR3 has 15 residues. The CDR3 loop is CASSLGQGAIYGYTF. The CDR3, as DNA: TGCGCCAGCAGCTTGGGGCAGGGGGCCATCTATGGCTACACCTTC.

The rearrangement links TRBV27 to TRBJ2-1; 12 nucleotides match TRBD2. The CDR3 has 15 residues. After removal of 2 bases from V and 7 bases from J, the junction contained 3 bases not matched to a gene. Germline CDR1 and CDR2: MNHEY and SMNVEV (reference sequence). The CDR3 sequence is CASSLLAGGINEQFF. CDR3 DNA: TGTGCCAGCAGTTTACTAGCGGGAGGGATAAATGAGCAGTTCTTC.

This sequence joins TRBV19 and TRBJ2-1; D remains unclear. Germline loops: CDR1 LNHDA, CDR2 SQIVND (reference sequence). Trimming removed 4 bases from V and 0 bases from J, with 13 bases in between. There are 16 residues in the CDR3. The CDR3 bases are TGTGCCAGTAGTACCTTAGGAAGGAGCTCCTACAATGAGCAGTTCTTC. Translating gives CASSTLGRSSYNEQFF.

This clone was seen a few times. This rearrangement joins TRBV6-5 to TRBJ1-3; weak D call: TRBD1 (5 bases). In germline, CDR1 is MNHEY, CDR2 SVGAGI. This CDR3 is built from 15 residues. V lost 6 bases and J 0 bases, leaving 12 bases between the germline ends. The CDR3 region is CASSTDRISGNTIYF. The CDR3 nucleotides read TGTGCCAGCAGCACCGACAGAATCTCTGGAAACACCATATATTTT.

This clone showed up just once. The rearrangement links TRBV4-2 to TRBJ2-2; D is ambiguous. The CDR3 has 14 amino acids. Germline V CDR1 and CDR2: LGHNA, YNFKEQ. Trimming took off 2 bases at V and 0 bases at J, with 4 bases between the two ends. The CDR3 loop is CASSQSANTGELFF. The CDR3, as DNA: TGTGCCAGCAGCCAATCGGCGAACACCGGGGAGCTGTTTTTT.

The CDR3 DNA follows: TGTGCCTGGACTAGCGGGGTCACAGATACGCAGTATTTT. Its translation: CAWTSGVTDTQYF. This chain joins TRBV30 and TRBJ2-3; TRBD2 agrees at 9 bases. The CDR3 is made up of 13 amino acids. Germline CDR1 reads GTSNPN; CDR2 reads SVGIG (reference sequence). J gave up 2 bases and V 4 bases, and 1 base lay outside the gene matches. The complete variable domain, with remaining parts taken from reference TRBV30 and TRBJ2-3, reads SQTIHQWPATLVQPVGSPLSLECTVEGTSNPNLYWYRQAAGRGLQLLFYSVGIGQISSEVPQNLSASRPQDRQFILSSKKLLLSDSGFYLCAWTSGVTDTQYFGPGTRLTVL.

Details on this clone: In this CDR3 the conserved last residue, phenylalanine or tryptophan, is missing, so a read error is likely. This chain joins TRBV11-2 and TRBJ1-2, with D maybe TRBD1 (5 bases). Germline V gene lookup returns CDR1 SGHAT and CDR2 FQNNGV. CDR3 length: 14 residues. Between the trimmed V and J ends, which lost 5 bases and 4 bases, there was a span of 14 bases. CDR3 sequence reads: CASSATTDPYGYTL. The CDR3 bases are TGTGCCAGCAGCGCAACGACAGACCCCTATGGCTACACCCTC.

This clone was counted a single time. The chain links TRBV4-1 to TRBJ2-5; D may be TRBD1 (5 bases). Germline assignment: CDR1 MGHRA and CDR2 YSYEKL. The length of the CDR3 is 15 residues. Trimming removed 4 bases at V and 5 bases at J, with 17 bases between. The chain's CDR3 is CASSLLQSSGETQYF. The DNA for the CDR3 is TGCGCCAGCAGCCTTCTACAGAGCTCAGGGGAGACCCAGTACTTC.

A single count supports this clone. CDR3 loop: CASSYLDRANTEAFF. The DNA of the CDR3 is TGTGCCAGCAGCTACCTAGACAGGGCTAACACTGAAGCTTTCTTT. V and J are TRBV14 and TRBJ1-1; 7 nucleotides line up with TRBD1. This CDR3 contains 15 residues. CDR1 and CDR2 (germline): SGHDN, FVKESK. V was pared by 5 bases and J by 2 bases, with 8 bases of the junction left unmatched.

The chain has TRBV7-9 and TRBJ1-1; 8 nucleotides align to TRBD1. J gave up 3 bases and V 5 bases, and 8 bases lay outside the gene matches. Germline V gene data show CDR1 as SEHNR and CDR2 as FQNEAQ (reference sequence). This CDR3 spans 15 amino acids. CDR3 in amino acids: CASSPDRGWDTEAFF. The CDR3 region has the DNA TGTGCCAGCAGCCCCGACAGGGGATGGGACACTGAAGCTTTCTTT.

This clone has more than one count but fewer than ten. The rearrangement uses TRBV5-1 and TRBJ2-1; TRBD2 aligns across 10 bases. V lost 4 bases to trimming and J lost 1 base; unmatched junction nucleotides: 8. CDR1 and CDR2 (germline): SGHRS, YFSETQ. The CDR3 has 17 residues. Here the CDR3 DNA reads TGCGCCAGCAGCCAGCGGATAGCGGGGGGATCCTACAATGAGCAGTTCTTC. It encodes CASSQRIAGGSYNEQFF.

The rearrangement joins TRBV9 to TRBJ1-2, with D possibly TRBD1 on 6 matching bases. The germline V gene has CDR1 SGDLS and CDR2 YYNGEE. Trimming removed 4 bases at V and 4 bases at J, with 26 bases between. This CDR3 has 18 residues. CDR3 in amino acids: CASSFLPSGTRIFYGYTF. The CDR3 DNA follows: TGTGCCAGCAGCTTCTTACCCTCCGGGACACGCATATTCTATGGCTACACCTTC.

This chain connects TRBV19 to TRBJ1-2; D is possibly TRBD1 (5 bases). CDR1 LNHDA and CDR2 SQIVND come from the germline V gene (reference sequence). This CDR3 comprises 15 residues. With 4 bases removed from V and 8 bases from J, the gap between germline ends came to 20 bases. CDR3 region: CASSRAGGTTRGYTF. CDR3 bases: TGTGCCAGTAGTAGAGCAGGCGGGACCACGAGGGGCTACACCTTC.